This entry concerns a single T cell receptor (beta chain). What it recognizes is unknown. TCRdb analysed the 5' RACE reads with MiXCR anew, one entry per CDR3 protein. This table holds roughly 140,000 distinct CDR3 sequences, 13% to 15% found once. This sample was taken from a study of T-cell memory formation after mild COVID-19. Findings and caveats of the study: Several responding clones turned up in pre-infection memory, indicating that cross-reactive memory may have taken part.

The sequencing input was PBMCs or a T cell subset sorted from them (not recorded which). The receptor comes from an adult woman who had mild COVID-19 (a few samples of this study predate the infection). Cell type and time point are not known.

The CDR3 sequence: CASTLNGQGNDEQYF. CDR3 bases: TGTGCCAGCACCTTAAACGGACAGGGTAACGACGAGCAGTACTTC. The chain couples TRBV12-3 or TRBV12-4 to TRBJ2-7; 8 bases line up with TRBD1. This CDR3 has 15 amino acids. V trimming: 7 bases; J trimming: 5 bases; junction bases outside the gene matches: 13.